The clone carrying this TCR beta chain was seen ten or more times. These data originate in a study of Graves' ophthalmopathy and Graves' hyperthyroidism. The authors amplified TCR beta CDR3 regions from RNA transcripts. RT-PCR was first run with HTBI primers, then multiplex PCR in a second round. TCRdb itself ran the multiplex PCR reads through MiXCR, one entry per CDR3 protein. Counted here are 150,000 or so distinct CDR3 sequences, 37% occurring once; the ten biggest clones make up roughly 5.8%. CDR1 and CDR2 from the germline V gene are MDHEN and SYDVKM. The CDR3 extends over 15 amino acids. J gave up 4 bases and V 6 bases, and 9 bases lay outside the gene matches.

The clonotype comes from a middle-aged woman with Graves' ophthalmopathy. The sample consisted of peripheral blood. The genes are TRBV28 and TRBJ1-1, with TRBD1 matching over 9 bases. The CDR3 sequence: CASRRQGVSGTEAFF. The CDR3, as DNA: TGTGCCAGCAGAAGACAGGGGGTGTCGGGCACTGAAGCTTTCTTT. The full variable domain, its missing parts supplied by reference TRBV28 and TRBJ1-1, is DVKVTQSSRYLVKRTGEKVFLECVQDMDHENMFWYRQDPGLGLRLIYFSYDVKMKEKGDIPEGYSVSREKKERFSLILESASTNQTSMYLCASRRQGVSGTEAFFGQGTRLTVV.